This T cell receptor (beta chain) came from a study of control samples from healthy donors and cancer patients. TCRdb keeps only in-frame clones here, not all; method: immunoSEQ multiplex PCR. Among 22,000 or so clones listed, more than 70% were seen once. This CDR3 is built from 15 residues. Trimming removed 2 bases at V and 1 base at J, with 10 bases between. Germline CDR1 and CDR2: KGHDR and SFDVKD. The V gene is TRBV24-1, the J gene TRBJ2-5; TRBD1 or TRBD2 may be the D gene (5 bases each). The source of this sequence is a man aged 60 to 75 with head and neck cancer. Sample: PBMCs. The CDR3, as DNA: TGTGCCACCAGTGATTCTAAGGGGACCCAAGAGACCCAGTACTTC. Its protein product is CATSDSKGTQETQYF.